This T cell receptor beta chain was observed in a study of blood T cell repertoires in COVID-19. In the study overall: The United States, Italy and Spain supplied acute and convalescent COVID-19 samples.

As processed by the authors: From reference gene primer amplification, estimates of nucleated cell counts were derived. Clones were sequenced by immunoSEQ multiplex PCR, and TCRdb holds only the in-frame ones, with some missing. V and J calls and clone size come straight from that table; D and trimming were deduced from the DNA. The sample lists around 180,000 clones, roughly 77% occurring once. The germline CDR1 and CDR2 sequences are MDHEN and SYDVKM. The CDR3 loop spans 13 amino acids. V was clipped by 5 bases and J by 7 bases; unmatched bases: 7. The TCR was taken from a woman aged 50 to 60 with acute COVID-19. V is TRBV28 and J is TRBJ1-2; 7 bases map to TRBD1. Specimen: PBMCs or T cells enriched from blood (not recorded which). CDR3 coding DNA: TGTGCCAGCAGTGGAGGGGGCAGGCGTGGCTACACCTTC. The encoded protein is CASSGGGRRGYTF.